This passage covers 20 T cell receptor beta chains from one sample sequenced in a study of T cell responses to AZD1222 COVID-19 vaccine. Produced via immunoSEQ multiplex PCR; TCRdb's table is partial and in-frame only. This sample carries 120,000 or so clones, around 85% of them seen once, and the ten largest clones take roughly 5%. Here the sequenced sample was peripheral blood, taken on day 0 of AZD1222 vaccination. The receptors here all came from an adult in good health.

This clone was picked up one time. This chain connects TRBV24-1 to TRBJ2-1; 8 bases map to TRBD2. With V trimmed by 3 bases and J by 3 bases, 9 bases remained unmatched. The germline gives CDR1 KGHDR, CDR2 SFDVKD. The CDR3 totals 17 residues. CDR3 residues: CATSDQKRTSGYNEQFF. In DNA form, the CDR3 reads TGTGCCACCAGTGATCAAAAGAGAACTAGCGGCTACAATGAGCAGTTCTTC.

The chain joins TRBV7-9 to TRBJ1-4, with 8 bases that match TRBD1. CDR1 is SEHNR, CDR2 FQNEAQ, per germline (reference sequence). With V trimmed by 4 bases and J by 4 bases, 2 bases remained unmatched. CDR3 length: 14 amino acids. CDR3 DNA sequence: TGTGCCAGCAGCTCCACAGGGGGTAATGAAAAACTGTTTTTT. It codes for CASSSTGGNEKLFF.

V usage is TRBV27 and J usage is TRBJ1-2, with D possibly being TRBD1 (5 bases). Germline V CDR1 and CDR2: MNHEY, SMNVEV (reference sequence). The V gene lost 6 bases and the J gene lost 4 bases, with 18 bases spanning the gap. This CDR3 is built from 15 residues. CDR3 residues: CASSAQDSYTYGYTF. The CDR3 region has the DNA TGTGCCAGCAGCGCACAGGATAGCTACACCTATGGCTACACCTTC.

The chain joins TRBV30 to TRBJ1-2; D ambiguous. The V and J ends lost 0 bases and 4 bases respectively, with 9 bases between them. CDR1 and CDR2 from the germline V gene are GTSNPN and SVGIG (reference sequence). The CDR3 runs 13 residues. CDR3 region: CAWSVATAYGYTF. The CDR3 DNA reads TGTGCCTGGAGTGTAGCCACGGCCTATGGCTACACCTTC.

The chain is built from TRBV4-1 and TRBJ2-5; D gene uncertain. This CDR3 spans 13 amino acids. Between the trimmed V and J ends, which lost 0 bases and 2 bases, there was a span of 4 bases. Germline V gives CDR1 MGHRA, CDR2 YSYEKL. CDR3 sequence: CASSQEDQETQYF. CDR3 nucleotides: TGCGCCAGCAGCCAAGAGGATCAAGAGACCCAGTACTTC.

This sequence joins TRBV18 and TRBJ2-5; TRBD2 is a possible D gene (5 bases). Trimming pared 4 bases from V and 5 bases from J, leaving 17 bases between. The germline gives CDR1 KGHSH, CDR2 LQKENI. This CDR3 region has 15 residues. In DNA, the CDR3 is TGTGCCAGCTCACGGGCGGGTGCTTATATCGAGACCCAGTACTTC. It codes for CASSRAGAYIETQYF.

The chain joins TRBV2 to TRBJ1-3, with D maybe TRBD1 (6 bases). Germline V gene data show CDR1 as SNHLY and CDR2 as FYNNEI. The CDR3 contains 16 residues. The V and J ends lost 3 bases and 1 base respectively, with 13 bases between them. CDR3 region: CASSEGLGQSGNTIYF. The CDR3 DNA is TGTGCCAGCAGTGAGGGGTTAGGACAGTCTGGAAACACCATATATTTT.

This chain's CDR3 is CASSSRLAGGRDEQFF. The CDR3 DNA follows: TGTGCCAGCAGTTCTCGACTAGCGGGGGGGCGCGATGAGCAGTTCTTC. The V call is TRBV28, the J call TRBJ2-1; 14 nucleotides match TRBD2. The CDR3 consists of 16 residues. The V and J ends lost 4 bases and 8 bases, in that order; junction bases with no gene match: 7. Germline CDR1 reads MDHEN; CDR2 reads SYDVKM.

The V call is TRBV28, the J call TRBJ1-5, with D possibly TRBD1 on 5 matching bases. The CDR3 consists of 15 residues. Trimming cost V 7 bases and J 2 bases, with 15 bases left between them. Germline CDR1 MDHEN, CDR2 SYDVKM. CDR3 region: CASTPGPLGNQPQHF. DNA for the CDR3: TGTGCCAGCACCCCGGGGCCCTTGGGCAATCAGCCCCAGCATTTT. Variable domain in full (rest from reference TRBV28 and TRBJ1-5): DVKVTQSSRYLVKRTGEKVFLECVQDMDHENMFWYRQDPGLGLRLIYFSYDVKMKEKGDIPEGYSVSREKKERFSLILESASTNQTSMYLCASTPGPLGNQPQHFGDGTRLSIL.

This clone turned up a few times. V usage is TRBV4-3 and J usage is TRBJ2-3, with D possibly TRBD1 on 7 matching bases. Trimming took off 3 bases at V and 0 bases at J, with 10 bases between the two ends. The CDR3 is 15 amino acids. Germline assignment: CDR1 LGHNA and CDR2 YSLEER. For the CDR3, the DNA is TGCGCCAGCAGCCAGACAGGGACTAGCACAGATACGCAGTATTTT. Translation: CASSQTGTSTDTQYF.

The chain is built from TRBV2 and TRBJ2-5; D uncertain. The CDR3 runs 13 residues. Deletions cut 7 bases from V and 1 base from J, with 10 bases between. Per germline, CDR1 SNHLY and CDR2 FYNNEI. The CDR3 DNA sequence: TGTGCCAGCACCCCGGGCTTCCAAGAGACCCAGTACTTC. This sequence encodes CASTPGFQETQYF.

This chain uses TRBV7-8 with TRBJ1-5, with D uncertain. V lost 3 bases, J lost 0 bases, and 6 bases lay in between. The CDR3 runs to 14 residues. From germline, CDR1 is SGHVS and CDR2 FQNEAQ. The CDR3 protein is CASSFTDSNQPQHF. DNA of the CDR3: TGTGCCAGCAGCTTTACAGATAGCAATCAGCCCCAGCATTTT.

The rearrangement uses TRBV7-8 and TRBJ2-4, with TRBD2 as a possible D gene (7 bases). The germline V gene has CDR1 SGHVS and CDR2 FQNEAQ. CDR3 length: 13 amino acids. V lost 4 bases and J lost 9, with 13 bases in between. CDR3 amino acids: CASSSGGEAIQYF. CDR3 DNA: TGTGCCAGCAGCTCGGGGGGCGAGGCCATTCAGTACTTC.

The rearrangement joins TRBV7-9 to TRBJ1-4; D call uncertain. The CDR3 is made up of 15 amino acids. V dropped 5 bases and J dropped 8 bases, with 18 bases sitting between them. From germline, CDR1 is SEHNR and CDR2 FQNEAQ (reference sequence). CDR3 bases: TGTGCCAGCAGCATACCACAACGGGTTGGGGAAAAACTGTTTTTT. This gives the protein CASSIPQRVGEKLFF.

This clone was counted between two and nine times. V and J are TRBV9 and TRBJ2-7; D unresolved. Germline values: CDR1 SGDLS, CDR2 YYNGEE. This CDR3 contains 14 residues. Between the trimmed V and J ends, which lost 2 bases and 0 bases, there was a span of 9 bases. The CDR3: CASSVEYSSYEQYF. DNA for the CDR3: TGTGCCAGCAGCGTCGAGTACAGCTCCTACGAGCAGTACTTC.

This chain connects TRBV12-1 to TRBJ2-1; TRBD2 reflects the table's D call only, with no check against the DNA. TRBV12-1 is termed a pseudogene. The CDR3 extends over 12 amino acids. As DNA, the CDR3 is TGTGCCAGCAGCCATGCGCGGGATGAGCAGTTCTTC. Its protein product is CASSHARDEQFF.

J is TRBJ1-5 and V is TRBV28; D is unclear. V dropped 5 bases and J dropped 2 bases, with 16 bases sitting between them. The CDR3 runs 16 residues. Per the germline V gene, CDR1 is MDHEN and CDR2 is SYDVKM. CDR3 sequence reads: CASSTLGPGGNQPQHF. Written as DNA, the CDR3 is TGTGCCAGCAGTACCCTGGGCCCCGGCGGCAATCAGCCCCAGCATTTT. The full variable domain, with the rest looked up from reference TRBV28 and TRBJ1-5, is DVKVTQSSRYLVKRTGEKVFLECVQDMDHENMFWYRQDPGLGLRLIYFSYDVKMKEKGDIPEGYSVSREKKERFSLILESASTNQTSMYLCASSTLGPGGNQPQHFGDGTRLSIL.

The chain recombines TRBV11-2 with TRBJ2-7, with 7 nucleotides matching TRBD1. The germline CDR1 and CDR2 sequences are SGHAT and FQNNGV. V dropped 5 bases and J dropped 3; count of bases not matched to a gene: 7. The CDR3 length is 14 residues. The CDR3 sequence is CASSALGQFYEQYF. The CDR3 nucleotides read TGTGCCAGCAGCGCCCTGGGACAGTTCTACGAGCAGTACTTC.

The chain joins TRBV11-2 to TRBJ2-3; 12 bases align to TRBD2. V trimming: 3 bases; J trimming: 5 bases; junction bases outside the gene matches: 0. CDR3 length equals 14 residues. Per germline, CDR1 SGHAT and CDR2 FQNNGV. The CDR3 coding sequence is TGTGCCAGCAGCTTGACTAGCGGGGGAGATACGCAGTATTTT. Protein: CASSLTSGGDTQYF.

This chain connects TRBV28 to TRBJ2-7, with 9 bases identical to TRBD1. CDR1 and CDR2 from the germline V gene are MDHEN and SYDVKM. With 7 bases clipped from V and 4 bases from J, the junction kept 11 bases outside the gene matches. The CDR3 is made up of 15 amino acids. CDR3 region: CASNPEGTGIYEQYF. The CDR3 DNA sequence: TGTGCCAGCAACCCCGAAGGGACAGGGATTTACGAGCAGTACTTC.